The subject of this entry is one T cell receptor beta chain. No antigen is known for it. These data originate in a study of OX40 agonist ivuxolimab in advanced cancers. For the study at large: Patients with hepatocellular carcinoma, melanoma, renal cell or head and neck cancer made up the dose-escalation patients. Prior therapy, whether anti-PD-1, anti-PD-L1 or anti-CTLA-4, was allowed, and less than 45% had some. Study outcomes and limitations: CD8+ T cells showed, on average, more clonal expansion than CD4+ cells.

Profiled with immunoSEQ multiplex PCR; TCRdb holds only in-frame clones, not every one. The sample includes more than 50,000 clones, 94% of them seen just once. The CDR3 has 16 amino acids. The V segment lost 4 bases and the J segment 5 bases; nucleotides outside the gene matches: 10. The germline V gene encodes CDR1 SGHTA and CDR2 FQGTGA. This chain uses TRBV7-3 with TRBJ2-7, with 11 bases lining up with TRBD1. The receptor comes from an adult with an advanced solid tumor such as melanoma, head and neck, liver or kidney cancer. The sequencing here drew on CD4+ or CD8+ T cells sorted from blood, taken in a trial of the OX40 agonist ivuxolimab. The CDR3 region has the DNA TGTGCCAGCAGCTCCGGACCTCGGGACAGGGGGGACGAGCAGTACTTC. Translation: CASSSGPRDRGDEQYF.